This T cell receptor (beta chain) is from a study of cytomegalovirus exposure and HLA in healthy donors. On the study more broadly: Both the 120 validation repertoires and the 550 to 750 first-cohort repertoires used the same platform, as reported by a later analysis.

It was the roughly 130-subject validation cohort, separate from the approximately 670-subject first cohort, to which the donors belonged. The germline gives CDR1 SGHNT, CDR2 YYREEE (reference sequence). CDR3 length equals 16 residues. Trimming cost V 1 base and J 6 bases; bases outside gene matches: 3. Method: immunoSEQ multiplex PCR; TCRdb's copy keeps in-frame clones and lacks some. The profile shows 70,000 to 85,000 clones, 85% to 95% of them singletons. This sequence originates from a woman in her late teens or twenties in good health and CMV-seropositive. Specimen: PBMCs. The V call is TRBV5-4, the J call TRBJ2-1, with 14 bases fitting TRBD2. The CDR3 sequence is CASSLRTSGRSNEQFF. CDR3 in DNA: TGTGCCAGCAGCTTGCGGACTAGCGGGAGGAGCAATGAGCAGTTCTTC.